The 10 T cell receptor beta chains below were found in one sample sequenced in a study of OX40 agonist ivuxolimab in advanced cancers. Here immunoSEQ multiplex PCR was the method, and the copy in TCRdb shows in-frame clones only, minus some. The profile covers around 77,000 clones, with 85% to 90% appearing a single time and roughly 1% taken by the ten largest. Here the sequenced sample was CD4+ or CD8+ T cells sorted from blood, taken in a trial of the OX40 agonist ivuxolimab. These receptors were taken from an adult with an advanced solid tumor such as melanoma, head and neck, liver or kidney cancer.

This CDR3 is CASSIPPRGLSNEQFF. CDR3 coding DNA: TGTGCCAGTAGTATCCCCCCTAGGGGTTTGTCCAATGAGCAGTTCTTC. The chain employs TRBV19 and TRBJ2-1; D may be TRBD1 (5 bases). Germline values: CDR1 LNHDA, CDR2 SQIVND (reference sequence). V gave up 3 bases and J gave up 6 bases, with 18 bases separating them. The length of the CDR3 is 16 residues.

V usage is TRBV6-1 and J usage is TRBJ1-3; D might be TRBD1 (5 bases). V lost 4 bases, J lost 0 bases, and 10 bases lay in between. Germline CDR1 reads MNHNS; CDR2 reads SASEGT. The CDR3 totals 15 residues. The CDR3 region is CASSAHQGSGNTIYF. In nucleotides, the CDR3 is TGTGCCAGCAGTGCCCACCAGGGCTCTGGAAACACCATATATTTT.

The chain has TRBV4-1 and TRBJ1-5; 7 nucleotides line up with TRBD1. This CDR3 comprises 15 residues. Germline V gene data show CDR1 as MGHRA and CDR2 as YSYEKL. Germline trimming cut 1 base from V and 3 bases from J; bases unmatched to any gene: 3. CDR3 sequence (DNA): TGCGCCAGCAGCCAAGTGACAGGGTACAATCAGCCCCAGCATTTT. Protein: CASSQVTGYNQPQHF.

As for this clone: Relative to the germline gene, one junction end is altered; a read error may explain this. The CDR3 protein is CASSPLAETQYF. The CDR3 region has the DNA TGTGCTAGCAGCCCCCTCGCTGAGACCCAGTACTTC. The genes are TRBV7-7 and TRBJ2-5; no clear D. From germline, CDR1 is SSHAT and CDR2 FNYEAQ (reference sequence). This CDR3 has 12 residues.

The chain links TRBV19 to TRBJ1-1; the D is unclear. This CDR3 contains 15 residues. The V and J ends lost 5 bases and 3 bases respectively, with 16 bases between them. Germline V CDR1 and CDR2: LNHDA, SQIVND (reference sequence). The CDR3 DNA reads as TGTGCCAGTAGTGGAGGTTATACCCTAGACACTGAAGCTTTCTTT. This sequence encodes CASSGGYTLDTEAFF.

This clone was counted a single time. This sample also contains other DNA sequences that code for the same CDR3. The chain has TRBV7-8 and TRBJ2-5, with TRBD2 identical over 16 bases. With V trimmed by 4 bases and J by 2 bases, 1 base remained unmatched. The CDR3 consists of 16 residues. Germline V gene lookup returns CDR1 SGHVS and CDR2 FQNEAQ. CDR3 DNA sequence: TGTGCCAGCAGCTCGGGACTAGCGGGGGGGCAAGAGACCCAGTACTTC. Protein product: CASSSGLAGGQETQYF.

The genes are TRBV2 and TRBJ2-7, with 8 bases that match TRBD2. The J segment lost 0 bases and the V segment lost 8 bases, leaving 0 bases of the junction unmatched. CDR3 length: 12 residues. Germline CDR1 and CDR2: SNHLY and FYNNEI. The CDR3 loop is CASAGGSYEQYF. CDR3 sequence (DNA): TGTGCCAGCGCGGGGGGCTCCTACGAGCAGTACTTC.

The chain is built from TRBV4-2 and TRBJ2-1; TRBD2 matches 12 bases. This CDR3 comprises 21 residues. Germline V CDR1 and CDR2: LGHNA, YNFKEQ. The junction had 13 bases not matched to a gene; V was cut back by 1 base and J by 0 bases. This chain's CDR3 is CASSQGLPGLAGTSSYNEQFF. CDR3 coding DNA: TGTGCCAGCAGCCAAGGACTCCCGGGACTAGCGGGCACGAGCTCCTACAATGAGCAGTTCTTC.

As to this clone: Other DNA sequences of this sample code for an identical CDR3. The chain uses TRBV19 and TRBJ2-3; D remains unclear. Trimming took off 3 bases at V and 0 bases at J, with 10 bases between the two ends. CDR3 size: 15 residues. Germline values: CDR1 LNHDA, CDR2 SQIVND (reference sequence). The CDR3 DNA follows: TGTGCCAGTAGTATCGGTGGGCTAAGCACAGATACGCAGTATTTT. It is translated as CASSIGGLSTDTQYF.

This chain uses TRBV27 with TRBJ2-1; 7 positions agree with TRBD2. Germline CDR1 reads MNHEY; CDR2 reads SMNVEV (reference sequence). The CDR3 has 14 amino acids. Trimming at V came to 8 bases and at J to 8 bases, leaving 12 bases not matched to a gene. The CDR3 is CASFARGRADEQFF. DNA of the CDR3: TGTGCCAGCTTCGCCAGAGGGAGGGCCGATGAGCAGTTCTTC.